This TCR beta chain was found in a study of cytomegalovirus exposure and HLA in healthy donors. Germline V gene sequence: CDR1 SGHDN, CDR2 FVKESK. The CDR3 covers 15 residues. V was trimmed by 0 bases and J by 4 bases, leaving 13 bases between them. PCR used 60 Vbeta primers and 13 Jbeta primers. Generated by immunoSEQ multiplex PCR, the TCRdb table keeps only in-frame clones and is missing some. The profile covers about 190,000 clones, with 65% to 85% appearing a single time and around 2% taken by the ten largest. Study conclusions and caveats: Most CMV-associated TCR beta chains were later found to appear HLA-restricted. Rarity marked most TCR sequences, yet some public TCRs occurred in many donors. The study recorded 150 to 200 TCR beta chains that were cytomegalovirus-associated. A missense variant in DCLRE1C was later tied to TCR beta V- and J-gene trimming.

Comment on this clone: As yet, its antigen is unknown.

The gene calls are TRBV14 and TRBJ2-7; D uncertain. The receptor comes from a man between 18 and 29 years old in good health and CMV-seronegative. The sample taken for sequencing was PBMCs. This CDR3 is CASSQDKRVNYEQYF. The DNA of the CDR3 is TGTGCCAGCAGCCAAGATAAGCGCGTGAATTACGAGCAGTACTTC.